A single sample gave rise to the 21 T cell receptor beta chains below, sequenced in a study of blood T cell repertoires in COVID-19. Sequencing used immunoSEQ multiplex PCR; TCRdb keeps in-frame clones, though not all of them. The table lists about 110,000 clones, 80% to 90% of them singletons, with about 5.3% in the top ten. The sequenced sample was peripheral blood. These receptors were obtained from a man aged 35 to 55 with active or convalescent COVID-19.

This chain uses TRBV7-2 with TRBJ2-3, with 7 bases fitting TRBD2. This CDR3 contains 17 residues. V was clipped by 3 bases and J by 0 bases; unmatched bases: 9. CDR1 is SGHTA and CDR2 is FQGNSA in the germline V gene. As DNA, the CDR3 is TGTGCCAGCAGCTTCCGCCTCCGAGCGGGGAGCACAGATACGCAGTATTTT. It is translated as CASSFRLRAGSTDTQYF.

J is TRBJ2-1 and V is TRBV28; TRBD1 is a possible D gene (5 bases). CDR3 size: 16 residues. Germline V gives CDR1 MDHEN, CDR2 SYDVKM. Trimming stripped 1 base from V and 8 bases from J, with 18 bases between. The CDR3 spells CASSLYGAGKEYEQFF. In nucleotides, the CDR3 is TGTGCCAGCAGTTTATATGGGGCAGGTAAAGAATATGAGCAGTTCTTC.

The V and J genes are TRBV3-1 (or the pseudogene TRBV3-2) and TRBJ1-2; D not resolved. Germline V gene sequence: CDR1 LGHDT, CDR2 YNNKEL (reference sequence). CDR3 length: 14 amino acids. V lost 4 bases to trimming and J lost 0 bases, with 9 bases between them. The CDR3 sequence is CASSLGLTNYGYTF. The CDR3 DNA follows: TGTGCCAGCAGCCTCGGACTGACTAACTATGGCTACACCTTC.

The chain links TRBV18 to TRBJ2-7; perhaps TRBD1 as D (6 bases). This CDR3 has 12 amino acids. V lost 6 bases and J 5 bases, leaving 11 bases between the germline ends. Looked up from germline, CDR1 is KGHSH and CDR2 is LQKENI. The CDR3, as DNA: TGTGCCAGCTCCTCACAGGGTAACGAGCAGTACTTC. Translating it yields CASSSQGNEQYF.

The V call is TRBV6-1, the J call TRBJ1-4; D ambiguous. CDR3 length: 17 residues. The germline gives CDR1 MNHNS, CDR2 SASEGT. Trimming shortened V by 3 bases and J by 8 bases, and 22 bases separated the two germline ends. CDR3: CASSDFFGGSGREKLFF. The CDR3 nucleotides are TGTGCCAGCAGTGATTTCTTTGGAGGATCTGGTCGGGAAAAACTGTTTTTT.

This clone was counted between two and nine times. The CDR3 sequence: CASSRQGAEAFF. The CDR3 DNA sequence: TGTGCCAGCAGCAGACAGGGGGCTGAAGCTTTCTTT. The V gene is TRBV3-1 (or the pseudogene TRBV3-2), the J gene TRBJ1-1, with 9 bases lining up with TRBD1. The CDR3 extends over 12 amino acids. CDR1 and CDR2 from the germline V gene are LGHDT and YNNKEL (reference sequence). The V gene end was trimmed by 5 bases and the J gene end by 6 bases; junction bases not matched to a gene: 1.

This chain uses TRBV7-2 with TRBJ1-5; the match to TRBD1 covers 11 bases. Germline V gene data show CDR1 as SGHTA and CDR2 as FQGNSA. The CDR3 runs 15 residues. Trimming took 5 bases from V and 7 from J; bases not matched to a gene: 7. The CDR3 sequence: CASSPWDRGNQPQHF. As DNA, the CDR3 is TGTGCCAGCAGCCCCTGGGACAGGGGGAACCAGCCCCAGCATTTT.

The V gene is TRBV6-5, the J gene TRBJ2-2; 8 bases fit TRBD2. Germline V gene sequence: CDR1 MNHEY, CDR2 SVGAGI. This CDR3 contains 15 residues. Trimming removed 2 bases from V and 6 bases from J; junction bases left unmatched: 5. This chain's CDR3 is CASSYGGRLAGELFF. The CDR3 bases are TGTGCCAGCAGTTACGGCGGGAGGTTGGCCGGGGAGCTGTTTTTT.

This clone appeared once. The chain has TRBV18 and TRBJ1-1, with TRBD1 as a possible D gene (6 bases). The V end lost 6 bases, the J end lost 3 bases, and 20 bases lay between the germline ends. The V gene's germline CDR1 is KGHSH and CDR2 LQKENI. The CDR3 is 16 amino acids. The CDR3 region has the DNA TGTGCCAGCTCCAAAGCAACAGGGAATAGGGACACTGAAGCTTTCTTT. Its translation: CASSKATGNRDTEAFF.

V and J are TRBV19 and TRBJ2-3, with 7 bases identical to TRBD1. Unmatched junction bases numbered 6, after V lost 9 bases and J lost 6 bases. CDR1 and CDR2 (germline): LNHDA, SQIVND (reference sequence). CDR3 length: 12 amino acids. The CDR3 is CASRTGADTQYF. In nucleotides, the CDR3 is TGTGCCAGCAGAACAGGGGCGGATACGCAGTATTTT.

The rearrangement links TRBV28 to TRBJ2-5; D possibly corresponds to TRBD2 (7 bases). CDR1 is MDHEN and CDR2 is SYDVKM in the germline V gene. This CDR3 is built from 17 residues. Trimming pared 6 bases from V and 4 bases from J, leaving 24 bases between. The CDR3 sequence: CASRKVGGGGTRETQYF. DNA of the CDR3: TGTGCCAGCAGAAAAGTAGGGGGGGGCGGGACTCGAGAGACCCAGTACTTC. The full variable domain, completed using reference TRBV28 and TRBJ2-5, is DVKVTQSSRYLVKRTGEKVFLECVQDMDHENMFWYRQDPGLGLRLIYFSYDVKMKEKGDIPEGYSVSREKKERFSLILESASTNQTSMYLCASRKVGGGGTRETQYFGPGTRLLVL.

The chain employs TRBV5-1 and TRBJ2-1; 7 bases map to TRBD2. J was trimmed by 5 bases and V by 3 bases; bases with no gene match: 8. Germline loops: CDR1 SGHRS, CDR2 YFSETQ. The CDR3 sequence is 15 residues long. CDR3 in amino acids: CASSWAGAGNNEQFF. CDR3 in DNA: TGCGCCAGCAGCTGGGCGGGAGCTGGTAACAATGAGCAGTTCTTC.

The rearrangement uses TRBV5-5 and TRBJ1-4, with 10 bases identical to TRBD1. The CDR3 has 15 residues. Trimming removed 3 bases from V and 5 bases from J; junction bases left unmatched: 4. Germline V CDR1 and CDR2: SGHKS, YYEKEE (reference sequence). The CDR3 nucleotides read TGTGCCAGCAGCTGGGACAGGGGAGGGAATGAAAAACTGTTTTTT. Translation gives CASSWDRGGNEKLFF.

The chain links TRBV18 to TRBJ1-1; TRBD1 matches 9 bases. CDR3 size: 14 residues. V was clipped by 4 bases and J by 5 bases; unmatched bases: 5. CDR1 and CDR2 from the germline V gene are KGHSH and LQKENI. The CDR3 nucleotides read TGTGCCAGCTCACGTGGACAGGGGTGGACTGAAGCTTTCTTT. This encodes CASSRGQGWTEAFF.

This sequence joins TRBV6-6 and TRBJ2-5; a possible D gene is TRBD2 (5 bases). Trimming shortened V by 6 bases and J by 1 base, and 18 bases separated the two germline ends. CDR3 length: 16 residues. Germline loops: CDR1 MNHNY, CDR2 SVGAGI (reference sequence). Written as DNA, the CDR3 is TGTGCCAGCAGCCGTCAGAGGGTAATCCTCCAAGAGACCCAGTACTTC. This encodes CASSRQRVILQETQYF.

CDR3 protein: CASSLTGATNEKLFF. DNA of the CDR3: TGCGCCAGCAGCTTGACAGGCGCAACTAATGAAAAACTGTTTTTT. J is TRBJ1-4 and V is TRBV5-1; perhaps TRBD1 as D (5 bases). Trimming removed 1 base from V and 0 bases from J, with 7 bases in between. Germline loops: CDR1 SGHRS, CDR2 YFSETQ. The CDR3 is 15 residues long.

This rearrangement joins TRBV6-1 to TRBJ2-2; D is perhaps TRBD2 (6 bases). V shed 0 bases and J shed 0 bases, with 8 bases lying between them. The CDR3 runs 16 residues. Per the germline V gene, CDR1 is MNHNS and CDR2 is SASEGT. Here the CDR3 DNA reads TGTGCCAGCAGTGAAGCGCGGGGAACGAACACCGGGGAGCTGTTTTTT. Its translation is CASSEARGTNTGELFF.

This chain uses TRBV10-3 with TRBJ2-2, with D tentatively TRBD2 (6 bases). The CDR3 is made up of 14 amino acids. Per germline, CDR1 ENHRY and CDR2 SYGVKD. V was cut by 0 bases and J by 5 bases, with 7 bases left in between. Written as DNA, the CDR3 is TGTGCCATCAGTGAGTCGCGGGGTACCGGGGAGCTGTTTTTT. Amino acids: CAISESRGTGELFF.

The rearrangement joins TRBV7-6 to TRBJ2-5, with 11 bases aligning to TRBD2. The CDR3 sequence is 15 residues long. The trim removed 1 base at V and 5 bases at J, leaving 3 bases unmatched. Looked up from germline, CDR1 is SGHVS and CDR2 is FNYEAQ. CDR3 in amino acids: CASSLVAGGRETQYF. Written as DNA, the CDR3 is TGTGCCAGCAGCTTAGTAGCGGGAGGGCGGGAGACCCAGTACTTC. The entire variable domain, with the rest obtained from reference TRBV7-6 and TRBJ2-5, is as follows: GAGVSQSPRYKVTKRGQDVALRCDPISGHVSLYWYRQALGQGPEFLTYFNYEAQQDKSGLPNDRFSAERPEGSISTLTIQRTEQRDSAMYRCASSLVAGGRETQYFGPGTRLLVL.

V and J are TRBV6-5 and TRBJ2-7; 9 bases agree with TRBD2. This CDR3 is 15 amino acids long. J lost 5 bases, V lost 3 bases, and 8 bases had no gene match. Germline V gene lookup returns CDR1 MNHEY and CDR2 SVGAGI. The CDR3 sequence is CASSYGASGMNEQYF. DNA for the CDR3: TGTGCCAGCAGTTATGGGGCTAGCGGGATGAACGAGCAGTACTTC.

This sequence joins TRBV9 and TRBJ1-6; 8 bases are shared with TRBD1. Germline trimming cut 3 bases from V and 7 bases from J; bases unmatched to any gene: 3. The CDR3 has 14 amino acids. Per germline, CDR1 SGDLS and CDR2 YYNGEE. CDR3 DNA sequence: TGTGCCAGCAGCGGACAGGGGTGGAATTCACCCCTCCACTTT. Protein: CASSGQGWNSPLHF.